The rows below give T cell receptor beta chains drawn from one sample of a study of blood T cell repertoires in COVID-19. The protocol was immunoSEQ multiplex PCR, while the TCRdb copy is restricted to in-frame clones and leaves out a portion. The sample includes nearly 250,000 clones, approximately 85% of them seen just once. The sequenced sample was PBMCs or T cells enriched from blood (not recorded which). These receptors all stem from a woman in her forties or fifties with acute COVID-19. Each CDR3 is given without its conserved first and last residue.

j_gene,v_gene,CDR3aa
TRBJ2-3,TRBV7-9,ASSLRTDTQY
TRBJ2-5,TRBV5-6,ASSLQGTQY
TRBJ1-5,TRBV24-1,ATSDGTEQPQH
TRBJ2-6,TRBV18,ASSSYQGSGANVLT
TRBJ1-2,TRBV19,ASSYAGTGYT
TRBJ2-7,TRBV6-5,ASSPGQVTYEQY
TRBJ2-1,TRBV19,ASSSLLAGGTDEQF
TRBJ1-2,TRBV7-2,ASSLQSERTNYGYT
TRBJ1-1,TRBV6-5,ASSYIAGAEAF
TRBJ2-5,TRBV6-5,ASKDGGGLEY
TRBJ1-1,TRBV5-1,ASSFGQTTMNTEAF
TRBJ1-6,TRBV11-2,ASSPPDRDNSPLH
TRBJ2-2,TRBV25-1,ASSTSGAFTGELF
TRBJ2-5,TRBV5-1,ASSLAGGRQETQY
TRBJ2-6,TRBV7-6,ASSLGIAGINVLT
TRBJ2-2,TRBV11-1,ASSSRAGPRELF
TRBJ1-2,TRBV6-5,ATRQGASSYT
TRBJ2-3,TRBV6-2/TRBV6-3,ASSYRLAGGRIDTQY
TRBJ2-3,TRBV5-8,ASSLGGASTDTQY
TRBJ2-2,TRBV7-7,ASSSTGSSTGELF
TRBJ1-1,TRBV3-1/TRBV3-2,ASSPLGGTNTEAF
TRBJ1-3,TRBV7-2,ASSETVGNTIY
TRBJ1-3,TRBV21-1,ASSNWEGNTIY
TRBJ1-2,TRBV2,ASLSRDRALNYGYT
TRBJ2-1,TRBV6-5,ASSWPDNEQF
TRBJ1-1,TRBV5-1,ASSLVGLRNTEAF
TRBJ2-2,TRBV27,ASSWDPGQTGELF
TRBJ1-1,TRBV6-4,ASSVQVNTEAF
TRBJ1-1,TRBV7-2,ASSLGSGFMNTEAF
TRBJ1-1,TRBV4-1,ASLGRNTEAF
TRBJ2-7,TRBV6-5,ASSPPGGSYEQY
TRBJ1-2,TRBV7-2,ASSTQGQGYGYT
TRBJ1-2,TRBV5-1,ASRALQGYT
TRBJ2-1,TRBV18,ASSPPQGDLSNEQF
TRBJ2-3,TRBV7-9,ASSLDRALGHTQY
TRBJ2-1,TRBV9,ASSPPGSAGGRNEQF
TRBJ2-2,TRBV9,ASSAGQLNTGELF
TRBJ2-5,TRBV9,ASSVGPGGEETQY
TRBJ1-1,TRBV19,ASSIGGNTEAF
TRBJ1-1,TRBV3-1/TRBV3-2,ASSPSKRHTEAF
TRBJ2-5,TRBV5-4,ASSSQQETQY
TRBJ1-4,TRBV27,ASSLQAATNEKLF
TRBJ1-2,TRBV4-3,ASSLSRDGGYYGYT
TRBJ1-3,TRBV14,ASSLRGLGNTIY
TRBJ1-3,TRBV7-2,ASQWYGNTIY
TRBJ1-3,TRBV18,ASSPPGPLSGNTIY
TRBJ1-5,TRBV2,ASSLSSGSNQPQH
TRBJ1-6,TRBV10-3,AISTEYNSPLH
TRBJ2-3,TRBV30,AWSGSLPDTQY
TRBJ2-3,TRBV24-1,ATSDPTGIGADTQY
TRBJ1-2,TRBV12-3/TRBV12-4,ASRPGQGYGYT
TRBJ1-2,TRBV14,ASSRTDPYYGYT
TRBJ1-6,TRBV9,ASSARQSSYNSPLH
TRBJ2-7,TRBV10-2,ASGSAAFYEQY
TRBJ1-5,TRBV30,AWDRTGDQPQH
TRBJ2-1,TRBV27,ASSLWGRDNEQF
TRBJ1-4,TRBV29-1,SVARRPATNEKLF
TRBJ2-1,TRBV7-9,ASSFLRGTGDNEQF
TRBJ1-4,TRBV19,ASSPPGEKLF